The T cell receptor (beta chain) described here comes from a study of CD8+ T cells in alopecia areata. Study outcomes and limitations: Alphabeta T cells residing in normal skin are also sequenced in scalp samples.

RNA was isolated and reverse transcribed to cDNA, the sequencing template. Sequencing used immunoSEQ multiplex PCR; TCRdb keeps in-frame clones, though not all of them. The sample consists of about 300,000 clones, about 62% of them appearing once. Concerning this clone: What it recognizes is unknown.

The CDR3 sequence is 13 residues long. Germline V CDR1 and CDR2: ENHRY, SYGVKD. Trimming cost V 8 bases and J 0 bases, with 10 bases left between them. The treatment: oral pan-JAK inhibitor, 5-10 mg twice daily. Separation by sorting yielded CD4+ and CD8+ T cells from PBMCs. The clonotype was recovered from a human donor with alopecia areata. This chain links TRBV10-3 with TRBJ1-1; the D is unclear. The sequencing here drew on CD4+ T cells sorted from blood, taken at week 24, from a patient treated with tofacitinib. CDR3 protein: CAIRTSLNTEAFF. The CDR3 nucleotides are TGTGCCATCCGGACCTCCTTGAACACTGAAGCTTTCTTT.